This TCR beta chain was sequenced during a study of PD-1 blockade in classical Hodgkin lymphoma. Study-wide findings and caveats: Causes of the repertoire differences remain undefined, possibly disease activity or prior therapy. A reduction in baseline TCR diversity was reportedly seen in newly diagnosed patients relative to healthy donors.

Specified time point: newly diagnosed, previously untreated cHL patient sample. Comparison came from newly diagnosed, untreated classical Hodgkin lymphoma PBMCs. On this clone itself: Antigen: not known.

Sequencing used immunoSEQ multiplex PCR; TCRdb keeps in-frame clones, though not all of them. This table holds about 15,000 clones, 87% found once. Germline values: CDR1 SGHVS, CDR2 FNYEAQ. CDR3 length: 15 residues. With 5 bases clipped from V and 4 bases from J, the junction kept 4 bases outside the gene matches. J is TRBJ2-5 and V is TRBV7-6; the match to TRBD2 covers 13 bases. Sequences were obtained from peripheral blood mononuclear cells (PBMCs). This sequence originates from a human donor with classical Hodgkin lymphoma. CDR3 DNA sequence: TGTGCCAGCAGCGGACTAGCGGGAGATGTAGAGACCCAGTACTTC. This codes for CASSGLAGDVETQYF.